This T cell receptor beta chain was sequenced in a study of blood T cell repertoires in COVID-19. Generated by immunoSEQ multiplex PCR, the TCRdb table keeps only in-frame clones and is missing some. The sample consists of around 60,000 clones, approximately 80% of them appearing once. V shed 2 bases, J shed 5 bases, and the junction held 15 bases outside the gene matches. The germline V gene encodes CDR1 MNHNS and CDR2 SASEGT. The CDR3 consists of 20 residues. The V call is TRBV6-1, the J call TRBJ2-1, with TRBD2 identical over 13 bases. The receptor comes from a man between 45 and 60 years old with COVID-19, enrolled during active disease. The specimen was peripheral blood. The CDR3 DNA reads as TGTGCCAGCAGTGAATACGGACTAGCGGGAGCGGGGTGGAGCGACAATGAGCAGTTCTTC. As protein: CASSEYGLAGAGWSDNEQFF.